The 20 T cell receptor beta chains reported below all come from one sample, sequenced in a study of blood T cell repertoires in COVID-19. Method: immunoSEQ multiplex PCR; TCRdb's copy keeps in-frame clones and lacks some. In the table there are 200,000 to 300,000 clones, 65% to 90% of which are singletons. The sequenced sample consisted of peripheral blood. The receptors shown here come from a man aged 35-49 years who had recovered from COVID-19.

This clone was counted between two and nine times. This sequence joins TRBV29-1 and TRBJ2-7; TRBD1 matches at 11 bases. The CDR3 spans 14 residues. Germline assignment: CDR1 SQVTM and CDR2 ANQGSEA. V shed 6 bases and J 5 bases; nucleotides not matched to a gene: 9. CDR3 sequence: CSVAGGQGGHEQYF. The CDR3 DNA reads TGCAGCGTCGCCGGGGGACAGGGGGGCCACGAGCAGTACTTC.

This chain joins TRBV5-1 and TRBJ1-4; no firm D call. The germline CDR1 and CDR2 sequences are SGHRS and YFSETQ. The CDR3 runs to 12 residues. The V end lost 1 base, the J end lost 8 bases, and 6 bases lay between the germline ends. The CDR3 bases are TGCGCCAGCAGCTTGAGAGGGGAAAAACTGTTTTTT. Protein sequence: CASSLRGEKLFF.

The CDR3 region is CASKARGYGYTF. The CDR3 nucleotides are TGTGCCAGCAAGGCCAGGGGCTATGGCTACACCTTC. V is TRBV2 and J is TRBJ1-2, with a possible D match to TRBD1 (6 bases). Germline values: CDR1 SNHLY, CDR2 FYNNEI. The ends were cut back, 7 bases at V and 4 bases at J, with 10 bases in the middle. The CDR3 is made up of 12 amino acids.

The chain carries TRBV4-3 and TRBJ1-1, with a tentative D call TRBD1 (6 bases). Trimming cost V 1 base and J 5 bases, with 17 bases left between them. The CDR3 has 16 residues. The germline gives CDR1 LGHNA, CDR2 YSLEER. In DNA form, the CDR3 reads TGCGCCAGCAGCCAAGGTTTTCATATCGGGACAACTGAAGCTTTCTTT. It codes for CASSQGFHIGTTEAFF.

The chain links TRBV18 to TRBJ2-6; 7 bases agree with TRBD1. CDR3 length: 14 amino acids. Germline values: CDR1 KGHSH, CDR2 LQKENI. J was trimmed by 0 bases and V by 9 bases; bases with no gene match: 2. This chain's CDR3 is CASTGDSGANVLTF. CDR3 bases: TGTGCCAGTACAGGGGACTCTGGGGCCAACGTCCTGACTTTC.

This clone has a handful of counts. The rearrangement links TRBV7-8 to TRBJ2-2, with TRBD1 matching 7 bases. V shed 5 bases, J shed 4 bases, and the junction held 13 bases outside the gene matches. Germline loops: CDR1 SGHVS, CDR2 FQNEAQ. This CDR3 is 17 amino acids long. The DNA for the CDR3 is TGTGCCAGCAGCACCCAAACCGGGACAGTTTTCACCGGGGAGCTGTTTTTT. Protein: CASSTQTGTVFTGELFF.

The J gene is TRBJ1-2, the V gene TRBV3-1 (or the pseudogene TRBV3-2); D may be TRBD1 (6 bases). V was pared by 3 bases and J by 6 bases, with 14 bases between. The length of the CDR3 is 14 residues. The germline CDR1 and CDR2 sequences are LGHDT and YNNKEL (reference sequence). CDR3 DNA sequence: TGTGCCAGCAGCCAGCGGACAGCCCCGGATGGCTACACCTTC. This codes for CASSQRTAPDGYTF.

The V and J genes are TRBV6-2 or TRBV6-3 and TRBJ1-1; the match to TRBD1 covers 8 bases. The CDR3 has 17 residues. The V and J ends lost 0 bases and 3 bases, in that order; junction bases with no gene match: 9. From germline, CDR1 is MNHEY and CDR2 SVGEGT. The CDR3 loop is CASSYSATGGLYTEAFF. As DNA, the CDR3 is TGTGCCAGCAGTTACTCGGCCACAGGGGGATTGTACACTGAAGCTTTCTTT.

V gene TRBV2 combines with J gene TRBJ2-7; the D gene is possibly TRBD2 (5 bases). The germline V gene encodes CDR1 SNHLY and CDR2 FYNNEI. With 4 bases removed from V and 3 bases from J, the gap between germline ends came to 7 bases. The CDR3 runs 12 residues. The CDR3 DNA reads TGTGCCAGCAGTGCGGACTTCTACGAGCAGTACTTC. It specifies CASSADFYEQYF.

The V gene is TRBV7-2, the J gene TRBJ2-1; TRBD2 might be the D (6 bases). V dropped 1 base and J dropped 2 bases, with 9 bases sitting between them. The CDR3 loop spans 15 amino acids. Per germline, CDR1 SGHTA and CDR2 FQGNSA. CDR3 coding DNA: TGTGCCAGCAGCTTAGTTAGCGGAGCCTACAATGAGCAGTTCTTC. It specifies CASSLVSGAYNEQFF.

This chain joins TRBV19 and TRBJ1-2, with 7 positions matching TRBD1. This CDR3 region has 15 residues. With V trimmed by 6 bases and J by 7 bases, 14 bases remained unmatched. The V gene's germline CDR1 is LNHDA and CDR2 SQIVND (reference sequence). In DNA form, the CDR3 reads TGTGCCAGTAGCCGAGAGGGGGCGCATCGGACTGGCTACACCTTC. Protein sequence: CASSREGAHRTGYTF.

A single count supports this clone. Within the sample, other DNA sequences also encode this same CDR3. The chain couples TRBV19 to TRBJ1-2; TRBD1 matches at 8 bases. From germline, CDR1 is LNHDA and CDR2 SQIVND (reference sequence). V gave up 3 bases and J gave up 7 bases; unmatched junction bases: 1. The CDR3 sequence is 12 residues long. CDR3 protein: CASSIDRGGYTF. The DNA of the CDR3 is TGTGCCAGTAGTATCGACAGGGGTGGCTACACCTTC.

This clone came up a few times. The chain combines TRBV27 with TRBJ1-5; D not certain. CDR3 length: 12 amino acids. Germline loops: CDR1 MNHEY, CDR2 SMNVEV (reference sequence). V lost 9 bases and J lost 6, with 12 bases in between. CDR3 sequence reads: CARVTRSQPQHF. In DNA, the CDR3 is TGTGCCAGGGTGACCCGGAGTCAGCCCCAGCATTTT.

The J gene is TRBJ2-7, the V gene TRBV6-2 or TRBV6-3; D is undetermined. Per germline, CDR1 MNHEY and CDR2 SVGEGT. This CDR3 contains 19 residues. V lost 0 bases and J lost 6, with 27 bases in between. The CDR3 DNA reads TGTGCCAGCAGTTACTCCCCCTTAACGGTAGGAGACTTCTCGGTCGAGCAGTACTTC. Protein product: CASSYSPLTVGDFSVEQYF.

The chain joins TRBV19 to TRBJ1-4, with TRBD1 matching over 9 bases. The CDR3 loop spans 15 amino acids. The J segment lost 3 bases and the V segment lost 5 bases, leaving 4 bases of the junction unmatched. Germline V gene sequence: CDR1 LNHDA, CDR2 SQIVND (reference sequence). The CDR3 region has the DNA TGTGCCAGTAGTGTTACAGGGGGCCCTAATGAAAAACTGTTTTTT. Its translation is CASSVTGGPNEKLFF.

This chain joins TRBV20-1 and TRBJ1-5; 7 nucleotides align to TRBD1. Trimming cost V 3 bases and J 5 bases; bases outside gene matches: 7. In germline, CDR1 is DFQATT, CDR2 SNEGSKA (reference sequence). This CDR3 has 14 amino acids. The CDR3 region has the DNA TGCAGTGCTAGTTCAGACCAGGGGGATCAGCCCCAGCATTTT. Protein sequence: CSASSDQGDQPQHF.

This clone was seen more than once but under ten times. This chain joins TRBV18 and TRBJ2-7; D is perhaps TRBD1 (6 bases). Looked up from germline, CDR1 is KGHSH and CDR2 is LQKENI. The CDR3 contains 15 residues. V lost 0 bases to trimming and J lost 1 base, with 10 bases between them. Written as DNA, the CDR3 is TGTGCCAGCTCACCACCTACAGGGATATCCTACGAGCAGTACTTC. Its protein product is CASSPPTGISYEQYF.

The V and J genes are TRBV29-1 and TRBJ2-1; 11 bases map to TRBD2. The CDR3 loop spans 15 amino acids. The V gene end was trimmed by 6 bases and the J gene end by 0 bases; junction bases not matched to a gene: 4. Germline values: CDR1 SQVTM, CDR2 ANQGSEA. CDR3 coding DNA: TGCAGCGTGCCCACTAGCGGGAGCTCCTACAATGAGCAGTTCTTC. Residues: CSVPTSGSSYNEQFF.

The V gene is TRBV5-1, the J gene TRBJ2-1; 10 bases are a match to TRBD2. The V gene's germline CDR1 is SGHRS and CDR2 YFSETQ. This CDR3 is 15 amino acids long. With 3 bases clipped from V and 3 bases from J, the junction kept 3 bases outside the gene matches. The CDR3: CASSYSSGGYNEQFF. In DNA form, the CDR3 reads TGCGCCAGCAGCTATTCTAGCGGGGGCTACAATGAGCAGTTCTTC.

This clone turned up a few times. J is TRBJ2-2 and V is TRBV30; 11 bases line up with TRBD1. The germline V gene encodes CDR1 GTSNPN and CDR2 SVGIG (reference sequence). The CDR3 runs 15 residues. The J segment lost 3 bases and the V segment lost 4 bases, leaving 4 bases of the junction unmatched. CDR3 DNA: TGTGCCTGGAATTCGGGACAGGGGGACACCGGGGAGCTGTTTTTT. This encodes CAWNSGQGDTGELFF.